One sample yielded the 20 T cell receptor beta chains listed below, sequenced in a study of identical twins. TCRdb redid the calling of the 5' RACE reads with MiXCR, one entry per CDR3 protein. The data contain roughly 1.6 million distinct CDR3 sequences, about 30% of them singletons. The sequenced material came from cord blood. Receptors originate from a newborn girl in good health.

This clonotype was seen more than once but under ten times. This rearrangement joins TRBV20-1 to TRBJ2-3; D possibly corresponds to TRBD2 (5 bases). Germline V gene data show CDR1 as DFQATT and CDR2 as SNEGSKA (reference sequence). The CDR3 has 16 amino acids. V lost 0 bases and J 2 bases, leaving 15 bases between the germline ends. CDR3 nucleotides: TGCAGTGCTAGAGATCTCTATGAGGGATTCACAGATACGCAGTATTTT. Amino acids: CSARDLYEGFTDTQYF.

J is TRBJ2-1 and V is TRBV9; 12 nucleotides line up with TRBD2. J gave up 7 bases and V 0 bases, and 14 bases lay outside the gene matches. The CDR3 has 19 amino acids. CDR1 and CDR2 from the germline V gene are SGDLS and YYNGEE. Written as DNA, the CDR3 is TGTGCCAGCAGCGTAGGGGAGACTAGCGGGAGAACTGATTGGAATGAGCAGTTCTTC. It specifies CASSVGETSGRTDWNEQFF. The entire variable domain, with the rest obtained from reference TRBV9 and TRBJ2-1, is as follows: DSGVTQTPKHLITATGQRVTLRCSPRSGDLSVYWYQQSLDQGLQFLIQYYNGEERAKGNILERFSAQQFPDLHSELNLSSLELGDSALYFCASSVGETSGRTDWNEQFFGPGTRLTVL.

About this clonotype itself: Just one base apart from a much larger clone, this may be a read error. The CDR3 region is CTSSQVPGDYGYTF. The CDR3 DNA sequence: TGTACCAGCAGCCAAGTACCGGGAGACTATGGCTACACCTTC. This sequence joins TRBV4-2 and TRBJ1-2; D gene unclear. CDR1 is LGHNA, CDR2 YNFKEQ, per germline. This CDR3 has 14 amino acids.

This chain links TRBV4-2 with TRBJ2-3; 8 nucleotides line up with TRBD2. Germline V gene lookup returns CDR1 LGHNA and CDR2 YNFKEQ. CDR3 length equals 17 residues. The junction had 7 bases not matched to a gene; V was cut back by 0 bases and J by 2 bases. The CDR3 nucleotides read TGTGCCAGCAGCCAAGATGGGCGGCGGGAGGCCACAGATACGCAGTATTTT. This sequence encodes CASSQDGRREATDTQYF.

The genes are TRBV19 and TRBJ2-4; D ambiguous. The CDR3 totals 16 residues. V was trimmed by 3 bases and J by 0 bases, leaving 12 bases between them. Germline V CDR1 and CDR2: LNHDA, SQIVND (reference sequence). CDR3 DNA: TGTGCCAGTAGTATTAGGGCATCCTTAGCCAAAAACATTCAGTACTTC. This encodes CASSIRASLAKNIQYF.

This chain uses TRBV7-8 with TRBJ2-7, with TRBD2 identical over 13 bases. The CDR3 loop spans 15 amino acids. The germline CDR1 and CDR2 sequences are SGHVS and FQNEAQ. V lost 6 bases and J lost 3; bases outside the gene matches: 5. For the CDR3, the DNA is TGTGCCAGCAGATCTACTAGCGGGGGGGTCTACGAGCAGTACTTC. This codes for CASRSTSGGVYEQYF.

This chain uses TRBV5-5 with TRBJ1-2; 10 positions match TRBD1. This CDR3 has 16 amino acids. V lost 5 bases, J lost 0 bases, and 7 bases stayed unmatched. CDR1 SGHKS and CDR2 YYEKEE come from the germline V gene (reference sequence). As DNA, the CDR3 is TGTGCCAGCAGTACGGACAGGGGGACCGCTAACTATGGCTACACCTTC. Protein: CASSTDRGTANYGYTF. Based on the CDR3 plus reference TRBV5-5 and TRBJ1-2, the full variable domain is DAGVTQSPTHLIKTRGQQVTLRCSPISGHKSVSWYQQVLGQGPQFIFQYYEKEERGRGNFPDRFSARQFPNYSSELNVNALLLGDSALYLCASSTDRGTANYGYTFGSGTRLTVV.

Only a few counts were recorded for this clonotype. The rearrangement joins TRBV30 to TRBJ2-1, with D perhaps matching TRBD2 (5 bases). CDR3 length: 12 residues. Per germline, CDR1 GTSNPN and CDR2 SVGIG (reference sequence). Trimming removed 4 bases at V and 5 bases at J, with 9 bases between. DNA of the CDR3: TGTGCCTGGACCAAGACTAACAATGAGCAGTTCTTC. It is translated as CAWTKTNNEQFF.

A single count supports this clonotype. The rearrangement uses TRBV20-1 and TRBJ1-4; D perhaps matches TRBD1 (6 bases). The V end lost 6 bases, the J end lost 0 bases, and 17 bases lay between the germline ends. Germline assignment: CDR1 DFQATT and CDR2 SNEGSKA (reference sequence). This CDR3 spans 16 amino acids. CDR3 amino acids: CSAGRGRITTNEKLFF. DNA for the CDR3: TGCAGTGCCGGCAGGGGCCGAATTACAACTAATGAAAAACTGTTTTTT.

The chain joins TRBV28 to TRBJ1-6; D remains unclear. Germline V gene sequence: CDR1 MDHEN, CDR2 SYDVKM. This CDR3 region has 11 residues. Trimming cost V 11 bases and J 3 bases, with 5 bases left between them. CDR3 sequence: CAGNYNSPLHF. The CDR3 DNA follows: TGTGCCGGCAACTATAATTCACCCCTCCACTTT.

The chain joins TRBV3-1 to TRBJ1-6; maybe TRBD1 (5 bases). V dropped 1 base and J dropped 7 bases, with 14 bases sitting between them. There are 16 residues in the CDR3. The V gene's germline CDR1 is LGHDT and CDR2 YNNKEL (reference sequence). CDR3 loop: CASSQAPPGGNSPLHF. CDR3 nucleotides: TGTGCCAGCAGCCAAGCCCCGCCGGGGGGGAATTCACCCCTCCACTTT.

In regard to this clonotype: A read error is possible here, since a much larger clone lies one base away. The chain has TRBV2 and TRBJ2-3; the match to TRBD2 covers 11 bases. Germline V gene sequence: CDR1 SNHLY, CDR2 FYNNEI. This CDR3 has 16 amino acids. This CDR3 is CASRPLAGGGTDTQDF. In DNA form, the CDR3 reads TGTGCCAGCAGGCCTCTAGCGGGGGGAGGCACAGATACGCAGGATTTT.

The CDR3 sequence is CASSELGGPYEQYF. The CDR3 DNA reads as TGTGCCAGCAGTGAATTAGGAGGACCCTACGAGCAGTACTTC. The chain links TRBV2 to TRBJ2-7, with D possibly being TRBD2 (5 bases). The germline V and J ends were trimmed by 2 bases and 2 bases, with 10 bases remaining between them. The length of the CDR3 is 14 residues. Looked up from germline, CDR1 is SNHLY and CDR2 is FYNNEI.

Only a few counts were recorded for this clonotype. The chain links TRBV7-8 to TRBJ1-5; tentative D call: TRBD1 (6 bases). From germline, CDR1 is SGHVS and CDR2 FQNEAQ. The CDR3 sequence is 17 residues long. The V end lost 2 bases, the J end lost 2 bases, and 16 bases lay between the germline ends. The CDR3: CASSLSGGRYGNQPQHF. CDR3 coding DNA: TGTGCCAGCAGCTTAAGCGGGGGCAGGTACGGCAATCAGCCCCAGCATTTT.

The rearrangement links TRBV27 to TRBJ1-2, with D possibly matching TRBD1 (6 bases). There are 15 residues in the CDR3. The germline CDR1 and CDR2 sequences are MNHEY and SMNVEV (reference sequence). Trimming left V 6 bases short and J 3 bases short, with 17 bases between. Here the CDR3 reads CASSSLKGGYYGYTF. The CDR3 DNA follows: TGTGCCAGCAGCTCCCTGAAGGGGGGGTACTATGGCTACACCTTC.

The rearrangement uses TRBV3-1 and TRBJ2-3; D is perhaps TRBD2 (6 bases). The germline V and J ends were trimmed by 3 bases and 4 bases, with 14 bases remaining between them. This CDR3 region has 15 residues. Germline CDR1 is LGHDT and CDR2 is YNNKEL (reference sequence). The CDR3 bases are TGTGCCAGCAGCCACGGCGGGGTGGGCCCAGATACGCAGTATTTT. It yields the protein CASSHGGVGPDTQYF.

This chain connects TRBV4-2 to TRBJ1-3; D remains unclear. The germline CDR1 and CDR2 sequences are LGHNA and YNFKEQ. Trimming left V 2 bases short and J 0 bases short, with 8 bases between. CDR3 length: 15 amino acids. CDR3 residues: CASSQSFSSGNTIYF. For the CDR3, the DNA is TGTGCCAGCAGCCAATCGTTCAGCTCTGGAAACACCATATATTTT.

This clonotype occurred a few times. The rearrangement joins TRBV12-3 or TRBV12-4 to TRBJ2-7; 9 nucleotides match TRBD2. The CDR3 totals 15 residues. V was pared by 6 bases and J by 6 bases, with 12 bases of the junction left unmatched. Here the CDR3 reads CASRPPLAGEREQYF. CDR3 sequence (DNA): TGTGCCAGCAGGCCACCCTTAGCGGGAGAACGCGAGCAGTACTTC.

This clonotype was recorded a few times. V gene TRBV13 combines with J gene TRBJ2-2; 10 nucleotides line up with TRBD2. The CDR3 spans 15 residues. Germline V gene data show CDR1 as PRHDT and CDR2 as FYEKMQ (reference sequence). Germline trimming cut 6 bases from V and 1 base from J; bases unmatched to any gene: 2. The CDR3 loop is CASRLAGLNTGELFF. In DNA form, the CDR3 reads TGTGCCAGCAGACTAGCGGGGCTGAACACCGGGGAGCTGTTTTTT.

About this clonotype: Compared with germline, one end of the junction differs, possibly owing to a read error. The chain recombines TRBV18 with TRBJ2-1, with D possibly TRBD2 on 5 matching bases. The CDR3 sequence is 17 residues long. From germline, CDR1 is KGHSH and CDR2 LQKENI. The CDR3 here is CVSSPHGGVGLGNEQFF. The CDR3 nucleotides read TGTGTCAGCTCACCTCACGGAGGTGTCGGGCTGGGGAATGAGCAGTTCTTC.